This entry is about one T cell receptor beta chain. The data stem from a study of Ad26.COV2.S vaccination and SARS-CoV-2 variants. Overall study context: Ad26.COV2.S, an intramuscular injection, was given once or twice 56 days apart.

With 0 bases removed from V and 0 bases from J, the gap between germline ends came to 7 bases. The CDR3 extends over 15 amino acids. Looked up from germline, CDR1 is SGDLS and CDR2 is YYNGEE. Treatment meaning: 19 received Ad26.COV2.S at low or high dose, single or two shots; roughly five received placebo; per-sample allocation not given. Collection of samples fell on day 63 after the first vaccine or placebo injection. The protocol was immunoSEQ multiplex PCR, while the TCRdb copy is restricted to in-frame clones and leaves out a portion. This sample has around 400,000 clones, with 90% found just once.

V gene TRBV9 combines with J gene TRBJ2-1; no firm D call. This specimen was peripheral blood, taken in a trial of Ad26.COV2.S vaccine versus placebo. The sequence came from a person between 18 and 65 years old who received the Ad26.COV2.S COVID-19 vaccine or a placebo. The CDR3 region is CASSVATVSYNEQFF. The CDR3, as DNA: TGTGCCAGCAGCGTAGCGACCGTCTCCTACAATGAGCAGTTCTTC.